The clone carrying this T cell receptor (beta chain) has only a few counts. The sample is drawn from a study of control samples from healthy donors and cancer patients. This table comes from immunoSEQ multiplex PCR, and its TCRdb copy is limited to in-frame clones, with some not included. The sample records tens of thousands of clones, about 89% being singletons. Germline assignment: CDR1 SGHTA and CDR2 FQGNSA. Deletions cut 7 bases from V and 1 base from J, with 13 bases between. This CDR3 has 14 residues. Sequences were obtained from PBMCs. The chain uses TRBV7-2 and TRBJ1-1; TRBD1 is a possible D gene (5 bases). This receptor was identified in a woman aged 55-69 years with lung cancer. For the CDR3, the DNA is TGTGCCAGCACCGAGAAAGGGGAGAACACTGAAGCTTTCTTT. Its protein product is CASTEKGENTEAFF. Full variable domain (missing parts from reference TRBV7-2 and TRBJ1-1): GAGVSQSPSNKVTEKGKDVELRCDPISGHTALYWYRQSLGQGLEFLIYFQGNSAPDKSGLPSDRFSAERTGGSVSTLTIQRTQQEDSAVYLCASTEKGENTEAFFGQGTRLTVV.